These T cell receptor beta chains were read from a single sample in a study of vaccination effects on CD4 cells after COVID-19. Here immunoSEQ multiplex PCR was the method, and the copy in TCRdb shows in-frame clones only, minus some. The data hold 65,000 to 90,000 clones, with around 79% observed a single time. Their target antigens are unknown. This specimen consisted of CD4+ T cells from PBMCs cultured with HCoV-NL63 spike peptides, obtained before COVID-19 vaccination. The receptors originated from a human donor who received a COVID-19 vaccine. Each CDR3 is given without its conserved first and last residue.

j_gene: TRBJ1-2; v_gene: TRBV7-2; CDR3aa: ASSFRGHSGYT
j_gene: TRBJ2-5; v_gene: TRBV14; CDR3aa: ASKKGRGTPPQETQY
j_gene: TRBJ1-1; v_gene: TRBV2; CDR3aa: ASSAGMVNTEAF
j_gene: TRBJ2-3; v_gene: TRBV9; CDR3aa: ASSVYRRSSTDTQY
j_gene: TRBJ2-1; v_gene: TRBV27; CDR3aa: ASRARDPRAEQF
j_gene: TRBJ1-2; v_gene: TRBV6-4; CDR3aa: ASSDHRGLYGYT
j_gene: TRBJ1-2; v_gene: TRBV29-1; CDR3aa: SVPGTGGQVYGYT
j_gene: TRBJ1-1; v_gene: TRBV27; CDR3aa: ASSPRLLTMNTEAF
j_gene: TRBJ1-2; v_gene: TRBV28; CDR3aa: ASSSTGGKRNGYT
j_gene: TRBJ1-1; v_gene: TRBV2; CDR3aa: ASTLGVNTEAF
j_gene: TRBJ1-2; v_gene: TRBV18; CDR3aa: ASSPEGGYGYT
j_gene: TRBJ1-3; v_gene: TRBV25-1; CDR3aa: ASSPTDTPGNTIY
j_gene: TRBJ2-3; v_gene: TRBV11-3; CDR3aa: ASSEKGTSLDTQY
j_gene: TRBJ1-5; v_gene: TRBV24-1; CDR3aa: ATSDSRLPSNQPQH
j_gene: TRBJ2-1; v_gene: TRBV3-1/TRBV3-2; CDR3aa: ASSQYGENNEQF
j_gene: TRBJ1-1; v_gene: TRBV19; CDR3aa: ASSIAGGQTEAF
j_gene: TRBJ2-1; v_gene: TRBV12-5; CDR3aa: ASGPRGRNEQF
j_gene: TRBJ1-2; v_gene: TRBV6-2/TRBV6-3; CDR3aa: ASSPGQRPTPPGYT
j_gene: TRBJ1-1; v_gene: TRBV19; CDR3aa: ASSTQRTEAF
j_gene: TRBJ1-4; v_gene: TRBV7-2; CDR3aa: ASSLVGTAATNEKLF
j_gene: TRBJ1-1; v_gene: TRBV2; CDR3aa: ASLSNTEAF
j_gene: TRBJ2-2; v_gene: TRBV18; CDR3aa: ASSPILSAGELF
j_gene: TRBJ2-4; v_gene: TRBV5-1; CDR3aa: ASSLEATGQGLDIQY
j_gene: TRBJ1-6; v_gene: TRBV19; CDR3aa: ASSISTAGNSPLH
j_gene: TRBJ2-3; v_gene: TRBV5-1; CDR3aa: ASSFLTATTDTQY
j_gene: TRBJ1-5; v_gene: TRBV3-1/TRBV3-2; CDR3aa: ASSQGGQGNQPQH
j_gene: TRBJ2-5; v_gene: TRBV14; CDR3aa: ASSQRWDKEETQY
j_gene: TRBJ2-5; v_gene: TRBV4-1; CDR3aa: ASSQAGQRETQY
j_gene: TRBJ1-2; v_gene: TRBV18; CDR3aa: ASSPDSSYGYT
j_gene: TRBJ2-1; v_gene: TRBV5-1; CDR3aa: ASSLGLAGVNEQF
j_gene: TRBJ2-1; v_gene: TRBV24-1; CDR3aa: ATSDSAAGNEQF
j_gene: TRBJ2-5; v_gene: TRBV5-1; CDR3aa: ASSLGVRGVLGETQY
j_gene: TRBJ2-3; v_gene: TRBV7-2; CDR3aa: ASSQQGPTDTQY
j_gene: TRBJ2-1; v_gene: TRBV5-1; CDR3aa: ASSLDPPAGSYNEQF
j_gene: TRBJ1-5; v_gene: TRBV19; CDR3aa: ASSIGQSSYSNQPQH
j_gene: TRBJ1-5; v_gene: TRBV10-2; CDR3aa: ASRGTNQPQH
j_gene: TRBJ2-5; v_gene: TRBV24-1; CDR3aa: ATSDLTLSGETQY
j_gene: TRBJ1-1; v_gene: TRBV19; CDR3aa: ASTKYLRGKNTEAF
j_gene: TRBJ2-5; v_gene: TRBV4-1; CDR3aa: ASSQGRTIIQETQY
j_gene: TRBJ1-5; v_gene: TRBV27; CDR3aa: ASSLNRGDQPQH
j_gene: TRBJ1-2; v_gene: TRBV23-1; CDR3aa: ASRLGRDGAYYGYT
j_gene: TRBJ1-4; v_gene: TRBV27; CDR3aa: ASSQPGGREKLF
j_gene: TRBJ2-1; v_gene: TRBV5-6; CDR3aa: ASSSRQGSSYNEQF
j_gene: TRBJ1-2; v_gene: TRBV5-1; CDR3aa: ASSLDTGQGRNYGYT
j_gene: TRBJ1-2; v_gene: TRBV18; CDR3aa: ASSPEGLDYGYT
j_gene: TRBJ2-2; v_gene: TRBV3-1/TRBV3-2; CDR3aa: ASSQATSGELF
j_gene: TRBJ2-5; v_gene: TRBV28; CDR3aa: ASSLGRRTGKETQY
j_gene: TRBJ1-6; v_gene: TRBV18; CDR3aa: ASSPHMGTGRASSYNSPLH
j_gene: TRBJ1-5; v_gene: TRBV5-1; CDR3aa: ASSLDGGSNQPQH
j_gene: TRBJ2-3; v_gene: TRBV27; CDR3aa: ASSRSPGDTQY
j_gene: TRBJ2-4; v_gene: TRBV2; CDR3aa: ASRTEIAKNIQY
j_gene: TRBJ2-3; v_gene: TRBV6-5; CDR3aa: ASSRGLVPDTQY
j_gene: TRBJ1-2; v_gene: TRBV3-1/TRBV3-2; CDR3aa: ASSQDAGQRLGSYT
j_gene: TRBJ2-2; v_gene: TRBV19; CDR3aa: ASSRSEAGELF
j_gene: TRBJ2-3; v_gene: TRBV5-4; CDR3aa: ASSFDQTLDTQY